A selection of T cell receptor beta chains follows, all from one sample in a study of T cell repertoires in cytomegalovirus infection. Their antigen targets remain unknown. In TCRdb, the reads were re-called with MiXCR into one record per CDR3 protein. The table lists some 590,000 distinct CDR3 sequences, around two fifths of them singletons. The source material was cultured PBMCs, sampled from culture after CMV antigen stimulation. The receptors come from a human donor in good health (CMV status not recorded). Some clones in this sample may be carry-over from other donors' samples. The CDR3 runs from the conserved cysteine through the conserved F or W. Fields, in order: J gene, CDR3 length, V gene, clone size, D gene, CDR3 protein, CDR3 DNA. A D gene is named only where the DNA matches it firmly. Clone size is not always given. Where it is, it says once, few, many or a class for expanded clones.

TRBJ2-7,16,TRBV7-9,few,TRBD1,CASSREDRGRKYEQYF,TGTGCCAGCAGCCGTGAGGACAGGGGGCGTAAATACGAGCAGTACTTC
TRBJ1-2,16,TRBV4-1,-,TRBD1,CASSQFFRGRGYGYTF,TGCGCCAGCAGCCAATTTTTCAGGGGGCGAGGCTATGGCTACACCTTC
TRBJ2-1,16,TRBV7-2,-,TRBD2,CASSRHSGSPGNEQFF,TGTGCCAGCAGTCGCCATAGCGGGAGTCCGGGCAATGAGCAGTTCTTC
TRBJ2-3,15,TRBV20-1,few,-,CSAPKGPGLPDTQYF,TGCAGTGCTCCGAAGGGGCCTGGCCTCCCAGATACGCAGTATTTT
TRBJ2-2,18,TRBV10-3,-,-,CAISRGGGGPSGTGELFF,TGTGCCATCTCCAGAGGAGGGGGAGGGCCCTCCGGGACCGGGGAGCTGTTTTTT
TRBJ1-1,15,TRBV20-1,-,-,CSARDGVTMNTEAFF,TGCAGTGCAAGGGACGGGGTAACCATGAACACTGAAGCTTTCTTT
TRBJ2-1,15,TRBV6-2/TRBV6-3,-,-,CASSKTGRFWNEQFF,TGTGCCAGCAGTAAGACAGGACGTTTTTGGAATGAGCAGTTCTTC
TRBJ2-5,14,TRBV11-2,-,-,CASSLIRGHQTQYF,TGTGCCAGCAGCTTAATCAGGGGCCACCAGACCCAGTACTTC
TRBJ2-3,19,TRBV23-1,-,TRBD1,CASSQSGGQGKSSTDTQYF,TGCGCCAGCAGTCAATCGGGGGGACAGGGAAAAAGTAGCACAGATACGCAGTATTTT
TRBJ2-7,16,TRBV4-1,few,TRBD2,CASSQDSSGATYEQYF,TGCGCCAGCAGCCAAGATTCAAGCGGGGCTACCTACGAGCAGTACTTC
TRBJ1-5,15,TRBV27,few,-,CASSFGSARDQPQHF,TGTGCCAGCAGTTTCGGGTCCGCGCGGGATCAGCCCCAGCATTTT
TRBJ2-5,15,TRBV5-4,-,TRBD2,CASSAGTSGGKTQYF,TGTGCCAGCAGTGCCGGGACTAGCGGGGGGAAGACCCAGTACTTC
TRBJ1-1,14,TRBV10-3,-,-,CAIGKHGTGTEAFF,TGTGCCATCGGTAAACATGGAACGGGCACTGAAGCTTTCTTT
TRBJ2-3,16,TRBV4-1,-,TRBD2,CASSQGPSGAQDTQYF,TGTGCCAGCAGCCAAGGCCCTAGCGGGGCACAAGATACGCAGTATTTT
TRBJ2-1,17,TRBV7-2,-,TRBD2,CASGGLAGGTPYNEQFF,TGTGCCAGCGGCGGGCTAGCGGGGGGAACTCCCTACAATGAGCAGTTCTTC
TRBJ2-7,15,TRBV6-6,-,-,CASSYLGAGPYEQYF,TGTGCCAGCAGTTACTTAGGAGCGGGCCCCTACGAGCAGTACTTC
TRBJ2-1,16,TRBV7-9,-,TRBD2,CASSRSSGSSYNEQFF,TGTGCCAGCAGCCGGTCTAGCGGGAGCTCCTACAATGAGCAGTTCTTC
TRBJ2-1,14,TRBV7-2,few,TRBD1,CASSLVGGRQGMIF,TGTGCCAGCAGCTTAGTCGGTGGTCGACAGGGAATGATCTTC